What follows are 26 T cell receptor beta chains derived from one specimen sequenced in a study of T cell repertoires in cytomegalovirus infection (dated by TCRdb to between 2017 and 2020). The sequencer listed for this sample is Illumina HiSeq 1500. TCRdb ran its own pipeline on the public reads, namely fastp trimming at Q25 and MiXCR clone calling, and kept in-frame beta chains. Records with the same CDR3 protein are collapsed into one entry carrying the most frequent genes and DNA. This sample comprises 490,000 or so distinct CDR3 sequences, approximately 10% of them detected only once. The top ten clones comprise about a tenth of the sample. The sample consisted of PBMCs. These receptors were obtained from a human donor in good health (CMV status not recorded). Some clones in this sample may be carry-over from other donors' samples.

This clonotype occurred many times. This chain uses TRBV7-8 with TRBJ2-1; 7 nucleotides align to TRBD1. The CDR3 is made up of 16 amino acids. The V and J ends lost 4 bases and 4 bases, in that order; junction bases with no gene match: 10. Looked up from germline, CDR1 is SGHVS and CDR2 is FQNEAQ. DNA of the CDR3: TGTGCCAGCAGCTCATCGACAGGGACAATTTACAATGAGCAGTTCTTC. This translates into CASSSSTGTIYNEQFF. The entire variable domain, with the rest obtained from reference TRBV7-8 and TRBJ2-1, is as follows: GAGVSQSPRYKVAKRGQDVALRCDPISGHVSLFWYQQALGQGPEFLTYFQNEAQLDKSGLPSDRFFAERPEGSVSTLKIQRTQQEDSAVYLCASSSSTGTIYNEQFFGPGTRLTVL.

This clonotype was seen repeatedly, ten times or more. This chain links TRBV7-9 with TRBJ1-5, with no clear D. Trimming removed 5 bases from V and 3 bases from J, with 11 bases in between. The CDR3 is made up of 14 amino acids. CDR1 is SEHNR and CDR2 is FQNEAQ in the germline V gene (reference sequence). CDR3 region: CASSQVGDNQPQHF. The DNA of the CDR3 is TGTGCCAGCAGCCAGGTGGGAGACAATCAGCCCCAGCATTTT. Supplemented by reference TRBV7-9 and TRBJ1-5, the full variable domain reads DTGVSQNPRHKITKRGQNVTFRCDPISEHNRLYWYRQTLGQGPEFLTYFQNEAQLEKSRLLSDRFSAERPKGSFSTLEIQRTEQGDSAMYLCASSQVGDNQPQHFGDGTRLSIL.

This clonotype appeared a few times. The chain joins TRBV20-1 to TRBJ1-1, with a possible D match to TRBD1 (5 bases). The germline V and J ends were trimmed by 4 bases and 1 base, with 13 bases remaining between them. Germline V gene lookup returns CDR1 DFQATT and CDR2 SNEGSKA (reference sequence). The CDR3 spans 14 residues. As DNA, the CDR3 is TGCAGTGCTAATGAGCGACAGCCGAACACTGAAGCTTTCTTT. This encodes CSANERQPNTEAFF.

The table lists this clonotype with a few counts. The V gene is TRBV14, the J gene TRBJ2-7, with a possible D match to TRBD2 (6 bases). V was cut by 4 bases and J by 1 base, with 11 bases left in between. Germline V CDR1 and CDR2: SGHDN, FVKESK. The CDR3 length is 14 residues. This CDR3 reads CASSLWRDSYEQYF. The DNA of the CDR3 is TGTGCCAGCAGCCTATGGCGGGATTCCTACGAGCAGTACTTC.

The chain has TRBV30 and TRBJ2-7, with TRBD2 as a possible D gene (5 bases). This CDR3 is 14 amino acids long. Germline values: CDR1 GTSNPN, CDR2 SVGIG (reference sequence). V lost 5 bases and J lost 7, with 21 bases in between. In DNA, the CDR3 is TGTGCCTGGGCTACGAACCGGAGGCCCTGGGAGCAGTACTTC. Protein: CAWATNRRPWEQYF.

The rearrangement uses TRBV28 and TRBJ2-3, with TRBD2 matching over 11 bases. The V segment lost 4 bases and the J segment 4 bases; nucleotides outside the gene matches: 13. The CDR3 has 18 residues. Per the germline V gene, CDR1 is MDHEN and CDR2 is SYDVKM. CDR3 coding DNA: TGTGCCAGCAGTTCGATCCTTTTAGCGGGAGGGCCCTCAGATACGCAGTATTTT. It translates to CASSSILLAGGPSDTQYF. The full variable domain, with the rest looked up from reference TRBV28 and TRBJ2-3, is DVKVTQSSRYLVKRTGEKVFLECVQDMDHENMFWYRQDPGLGLRLIYFSYDVKMKEKGDIPEGYSVSREKKERFSLILESASTNQTSMYLCASSSILLAGGPSDTQYFGPGTRLTVL.

This clonotype was detected ten times or more. The rearrangement uses TRBV6-1 and TRBJ1-1, with 7 bases fitting TRBD1. In germline, CDR1 is MNHNS, CDR2 SASEGT. CDR3 length: 13 residues. With V trimmed by 6 bases and J by 0 bases, 1 base remained unmatched. CDR3 nucleotides: TGTGCCAGCAGACAGGGGTTGAACACTGAAGCTTTCTTT. Protein sequence: CASRQGLNTEAFF.

This clonotype has only a few counts. The chain is built from TRBV7-2 and TRBJ2-4, with TRBD2 matching 8 bases. Germline CDR1 reads SGHTA; CDR2 reads FQGNSA. Trimming at V came to 6 bases and at J to 3 bases, leaving 7 bases not matched to a gene. This CDR3 is 15 amino acids long. The CDR3 DNA reads TGTGCCAGCAGACGGGGGGGGGGTGGCAAAAACATTCAGTACTTC. Translation: CASRRGGGGKNIQYF.

Remarks on this clonotype: Given a much more abundant clone one base away, this may be a read error. J is TRBJ1-2 and V is TRBV15; a weak D match, TRBD1 (5 bases). V was trimmed by 4 bases and J by 4 bases, leaving 22 bases between them. This CDR3 has 17 residues. Germline values: CDR1 LNHNV, CDR2 YYDKDF (reference sequence). The CDR3: CATSTGGAGTNIYGYTF. In DNA form, the CDR3 reads TGTGCCACCAGCACCGGAGGGGCAGGGACGAACATCTATGGCTACACCTTC.

In this sample, this clonotype turned up many times. The chain has TRBV30 and TRBJ1-1, with TRBD1 matching 8 bases. The CDR3 length is 14 residues. CDR1 and CDR2 (germline): GTSNPN, SVGIG (reference sequence). V shed 4 bases, J shed 3 bases, and the junction held 7 bases outside the gene matches. The CDR3 region has the DNA TGTGCCTGGACCCCGGGACAGGCGGACACTGAAGCTTTCTTT. It specifies CAWTPGQADTEAFF.

This clonotype occurred many times. The rearrangement uses TRBV6-1 and TRBJ2-5; 8 bases align to TRBD1. The germline V gene encodes CDR1 MNHNS and CDR2 SASEGT. Trimming cost V 5 bases and J 4 bases; bases outside gene matches: 6. CDR3 size: 14 residues. The CDR3 DNA reads TGTGCCAGCAGTCCCCCCGACAGGGGAGAGACCCAGTACTTC. Protein: CASSPPDRGETQYF.

This clonotype has ten or more counts. This chain connects TRBV12-3 or TRBV12-4 to TRBJ1-3; D is unclear. The CDR3 length is 19 residues. Between the trimmed V and J ends, which lost 6 bases and 0 bases, there was a span of 24 bases. The CDR3 here is CASSEADLTSPSSGNTIYF. The CDR3 DNA sequence: TGTGCCAGCAGCGAAGCCGATTTGACATCCCCGAGCTCTGGAAACACCATATATTTT.

This clonotype was recorded at least ten times. This chain's CDR3 is CASSFPLPEAFF. In nucleotides, the CDR3 is TGTGCCAGCAGCTTCCCATTGCCTGAAGCTTTCTTT. V gene TRBV7-9 combines with J gene TRBJ1-1; D unclear. Trimming cost V 3 bases and J 6 bases, with 8 bases left between them. The V gene's germline CDR1 is SEHNR and CDR2 FQNEAQ (reference sequence). The length of the CDR3 is 12 residues.

This clonotype was seen at least ten times. The V and J genes are TRBV7-2 and TRBJ2-1, with D uncertain. Germline V gene data show CDR1 as SGHTA and CDR2 as FQGNSA. CDR3 length equals 14 residues. V shed 1 base and J shed 0 bases, with 4 bases lying between them. For the CDR3, the DNA is TGTGCCAGCAGCTTAGAGGGCTCCTACAATGAGCAGTTCTTC. Amino acid sequence: CASSLEGSYNEQFF. Together with reference TRBV7-2 and TRBJ2-1, the CDR3 gives the full variable domain: GAGVSQSPSNKVTEKGKDVELRCDPISGHTALYWYRQSLGQGLEFLIYFQGNSAPDKSGLPSDRFSAERTGGSVSTLTIQRTQQEDSAVYLCASSLEGSYNEQFFGPGTRLTVL.

This clonotype appeared many times. The junction does not match germline at one end; this may be a read error. This chain connects TRBV12-3 or TRBV12-4 to TRBJ1-5, with 8 bases fitting TRBD1. This CDR3 has 12 amino acids. The CDR3 DNA follows: TGTGCCAGCAGCGGGACAGGTGAGAGGGTTACATTT. This encodes CASSGTGERVTF.

The genes are TRBV11-2 and TRBJ2-1; 12 nucleotides align to TRBD2. This CDR3 has 15 amino acids. CDR1 is SGHAT, CDR2 FQNNGV, per germline. V was clipped by 5 bases and J by 8 bases; unmatched bases: 7. The CDR3 DNA is TGTGCCAGCAGCAGAAGACTAGCGGGAGAGGATGAGCAGTTCTTC. It codes for CASSRRLAGEDEQFF.

This clonotype was seen ten or more times. The CDR3 region has the DNA TGCAGCGTAGGGACAGGCGTGAGGACTGAAGCTTTCTTT. This gives the protein CSVGTGVRTEAFF. The genes are TRBV29-1 and TRBJ1-1; TRBD1 matches at 8 bases. This CDR3 has 13 amino acids. V lost 6 bases to trimming and J lost 5 bases; unmatched junction nucleotides: 8. Per germline, CDR1 SQVTM and CDR2 ANQGSEA.

This sequence joins TRBV3-1 and TRBJ2-2; D call uncertain. The germline V gene has CDR1 LGHDT and CDR2 YNNKEL (reference sequence). V was cut by 0 bases and J by 3 bases, with 8 bases left in between. The CDR3 is 15 amino acids. The CDR3 DNA is TGTGCCAGCAGCCAAGACTCGGGTTACACCGGGGAGCTGTTTTTT. Amino acid sequence: CASSQDSGYTGELFF.

This clonotype was counted ten times or more. The genes are TRBV5-6 and TRBJ1-1, with 10 bases aligning to TRBD1. From germline, CDR1 is SGHDT and CDR2 YYEEEE. V shed 4 bases and J 5 bases; nucleotides not matched to a gene: 8. The CDR3 spans 15 residues. CDR3 nucleotide sequence: TGTGCCAGCAGCGGGCGACAGGGGGCTGGGACTGAAGCTTTCTTT. It encodes CASSGRQGAGTEAFF. Complete variable domain (other parts from reference TRBV5-6 and TRBJ1-1): DAGVTQSPTHLIKTRGQQVTLRCSPKSGHDTVSWYQQALGQGPQFIFQYYEEEERQRGNFPDRFSGHQFPNYSSELNVNALLLGDSALYLCASSGRQGAGTEAFFGQGTRLTVV.

In its sample, this clonotype was seen a few times. This rearrangement joins TRBV9 to TRBJ1-2, with TRBD1 identical over 7 bases. The germline V gene encodes CDR1 SGDLS and CDR2 YYNGEE. V lost 3 bases, J lost 2 bases, and 1 base stayed unmatched. This CDR3 comprises 13 residues. The CDR3 bases are TGTGCCAGCAGCGCACAGGGGAACTATGGCTACACCTTC. It specifies CASSAQGNYGYTF. The whole variable domain, filled in from reference TRBV9 and TRBJ1-2, reads DSGVTQTPKHLITATGQRVTLRCSPRSGDLSVYWYQQSLDQGLQFLIQYYNGEERAKGNILERFSAQQFPDLHSELNLSSLELGDSALYFCASSAQGNYGYTFGSGTRLTVV.

This clonotype was counted between two and nine times. The V gene is TRBV19, the J gene TRBJ1-1; D ambiguous. Trimming cost V 3 bases and J 1 base, with 6 bases left between them. In germline, CDR1 is LNHDA, CDR2 SQIVND (reference sequence). This CDR3 is 13 amino acids long. The CDR3 is CASSIGSNTEAFF. The CDR3 bases are TGTGCCAGTAGTATTGGATCGAACACTGAAGCTTTCTTT. The variable domain in full, completed from reference TRBV19 and TRBJ1-1, reads DGGITQSPKYLFRKEGQNVTLSCEQNLNHDAMYWYRQDPGQGLRLIYYSQIVNDFQKGDIAEGYSVSREKKESFPLTVTSAQKNPTAFYLCASSIGSNTEAFFGQGTRLTVV.

This clonotype has at least ten counts. The gene calls are TRBV28 and TRBJ1-1; 7 bases fit TRBD1. V was clipped by 4 bases and J by 5 bases; unmatched bases: 13. The CDR3 runs to 16 residues. Germline V gene sequence: CDR1 MDHEN, CDR2 SYDVKM. CDR3 coding DNA: TGTGCCAGCAGTTCAGACAGGGAAGTGAGAAGGACTGAAGCTTTCTTT. It codes for CASSSDREVRRTEAFF.

This clonotype was seen at least ten times. The chain employs TRBV5-4 and TRBJ2-5; 8 bases fit TRBD2. The germline V gene encodes CDR1 SGHNT and CDR2 YYREEE (reference sequence). The trim removed 4 bases at V and 2 bases at J, leaving 7 bases unmatched. The CDR3 sequence is 15 residues long. CDR3 residues: CASSRGGPLQETQYF. CDR3 DNA sequence: TGTGCCAGCAGCCGGGGGGGGCCCCTTCAAGAGACCCAGTACTTC.

This clonotype was observed at least ten times. The V call is TRBV7-9, the J call TRBJ2-7, with TRBD2 matching 9 bases. Germline trimming cut 2 bases from V and 5 bases from J; bases unmatched to any gene: 7. The CDR3 is made up of 15 amino acids. From germline, CDR1 is SEHNR and CDR2 FQNEAQ (reference sequence). In DNA, the CDR3 is TGTGCCAGCAGCTTAAGTCTAGCGGGGTCCAACGAGCAGTACTTC. It translates to CASSLSLAGSNEQYF.

The chain uses TRBV15 and TRBJ2-5, with D perhaps given as TRBD1 or TRBD2 (6 bases each). With 0 bases removed from V and 5 bases from J, the gap between germline ends came to 22 bases. The CDR3 consists of 18 residues. Germline values: CDR1 LNHNV, CDR2 YYDKDF (reference sequence). The DNA for the CDR3 is TGTGCCACCAGCAGAGACCCGCTAGGGGGGCCAAAGGCGGAGACCCAGTACTTC. It is translated as CATSRDPLGGPKAETQYF.

This clonotype has at least ten counts. The gene calls are TRBV7-8 and TRBJ2-7, with 13 bases matching TRBD2. Germline values: CDR1 SGHVS, CDR2 FQNEAQ. J was trimmed by 2 bases and V by 4 bases; bases with no gene match: 14. CDR3 size: 19 residues. The CDR3 region is CASSSLLGGTSGTTYEQYF. The CDR3, as DNA: TGTGCCAGCAGCTCTCTACTAGGCGGGACTAGCGGGACCACCTACGAGCAGTACTTC.